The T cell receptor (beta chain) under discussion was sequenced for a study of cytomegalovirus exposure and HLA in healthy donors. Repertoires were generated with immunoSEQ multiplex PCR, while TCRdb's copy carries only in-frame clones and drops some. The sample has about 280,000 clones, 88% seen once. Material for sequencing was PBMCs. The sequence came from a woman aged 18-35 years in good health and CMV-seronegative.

As DNA, the CDR3 is TGCAGTGCTACTGAGGCTGAAAAACTGTTTTTT. Its protein product is CSATEAEKLFF. The chain uses TRBV20-1 and TRBJ1-4, with D hard to call. The CDR3 is 11 residues long. From germline, CDR1 is DFQATT and CDR2 SNEGSKA (reference sequence). V lost 4 bases to trimming and J lost 7 bases, with 7 bases between them.